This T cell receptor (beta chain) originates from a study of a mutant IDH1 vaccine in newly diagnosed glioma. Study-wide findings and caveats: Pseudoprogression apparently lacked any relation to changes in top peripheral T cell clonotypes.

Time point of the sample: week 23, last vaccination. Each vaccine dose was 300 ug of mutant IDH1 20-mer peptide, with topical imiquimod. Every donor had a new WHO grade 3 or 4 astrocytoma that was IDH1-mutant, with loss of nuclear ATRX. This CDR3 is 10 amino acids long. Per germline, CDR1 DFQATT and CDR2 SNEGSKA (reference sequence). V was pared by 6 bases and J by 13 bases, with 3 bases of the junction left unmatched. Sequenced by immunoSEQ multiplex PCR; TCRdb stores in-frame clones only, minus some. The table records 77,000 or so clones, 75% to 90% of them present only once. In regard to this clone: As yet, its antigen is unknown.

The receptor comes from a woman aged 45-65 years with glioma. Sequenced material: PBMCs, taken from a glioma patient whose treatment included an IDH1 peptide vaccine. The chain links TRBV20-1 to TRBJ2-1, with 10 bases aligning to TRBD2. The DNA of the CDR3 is TGCAGTGCAAGCGGGGGGGAACAGTTCTTC. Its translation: CSASGGEQFF.